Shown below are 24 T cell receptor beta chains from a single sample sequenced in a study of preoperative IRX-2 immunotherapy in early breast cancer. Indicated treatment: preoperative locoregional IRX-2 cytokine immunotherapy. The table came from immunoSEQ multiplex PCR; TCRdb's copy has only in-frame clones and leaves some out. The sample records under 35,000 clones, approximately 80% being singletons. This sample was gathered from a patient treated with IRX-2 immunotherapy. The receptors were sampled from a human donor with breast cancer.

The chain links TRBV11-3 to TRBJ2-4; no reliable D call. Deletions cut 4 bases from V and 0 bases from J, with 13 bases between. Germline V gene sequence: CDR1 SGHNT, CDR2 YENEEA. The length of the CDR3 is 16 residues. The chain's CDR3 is CASSSYTKLAKNIQYF. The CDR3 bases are TGTGCCAGCAGCTCCTACACCAAACTAGCCAAAAACATTCAGTACTTC.

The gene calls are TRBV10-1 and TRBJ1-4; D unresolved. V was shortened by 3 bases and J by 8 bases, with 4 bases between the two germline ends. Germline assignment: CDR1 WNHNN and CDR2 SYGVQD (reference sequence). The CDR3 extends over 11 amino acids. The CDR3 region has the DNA TGCGCCAGCAGTGACAGGGAAAAACTGTTTTTT. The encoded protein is CASSDREKLFF.

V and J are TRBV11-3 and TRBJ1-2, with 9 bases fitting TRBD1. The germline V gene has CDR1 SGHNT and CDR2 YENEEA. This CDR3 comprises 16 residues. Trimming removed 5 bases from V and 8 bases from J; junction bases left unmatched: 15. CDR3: CASSATVQGAPGGYTF. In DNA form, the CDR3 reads TGTGCCAGCAGCGCCACGGTACAGGGGGCGCCTGGAGGCTACACCTTC.

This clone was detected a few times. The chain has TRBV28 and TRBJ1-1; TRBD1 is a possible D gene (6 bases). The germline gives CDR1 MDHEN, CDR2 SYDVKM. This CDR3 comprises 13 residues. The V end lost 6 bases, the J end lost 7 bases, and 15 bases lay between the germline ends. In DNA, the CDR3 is TGTGCCAGCAGGAAGACAGGTCATGTTGAAGCTTTCTTT. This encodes CASRKTGHVEAFF.

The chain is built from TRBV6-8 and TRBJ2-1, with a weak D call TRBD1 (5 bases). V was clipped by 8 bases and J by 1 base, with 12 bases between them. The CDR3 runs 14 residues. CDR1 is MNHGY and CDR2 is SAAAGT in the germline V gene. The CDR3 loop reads CASQTALSYNEQFF. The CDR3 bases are TGTGCCAGCCAGACAGCCTTATCCTACAATGAGCAGTTCTTC.

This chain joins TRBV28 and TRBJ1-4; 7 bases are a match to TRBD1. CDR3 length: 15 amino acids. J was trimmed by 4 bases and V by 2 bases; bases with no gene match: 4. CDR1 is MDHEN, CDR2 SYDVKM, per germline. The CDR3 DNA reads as TGTGCCAGCAGTTTAGGCAGGGGGTATAATGAAAAACTGTTTTTT. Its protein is CASSLGRGYNEKLFF.

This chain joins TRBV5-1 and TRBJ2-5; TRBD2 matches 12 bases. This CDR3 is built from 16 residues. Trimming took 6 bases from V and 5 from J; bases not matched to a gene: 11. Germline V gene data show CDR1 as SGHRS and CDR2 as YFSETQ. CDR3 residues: CASTPTLAGGLETQYF. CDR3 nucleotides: TGCGCCAGCACCCCAACCCTAGCGGGGGGGTTGGAGACCCAGTACTTC.

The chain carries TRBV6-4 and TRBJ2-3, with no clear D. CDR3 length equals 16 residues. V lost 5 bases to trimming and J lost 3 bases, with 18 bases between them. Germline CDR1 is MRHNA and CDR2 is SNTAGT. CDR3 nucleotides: TGTGCCAGCAGTTACAAAGCGACTCTCGGGACAGATACGCAGTATTTT. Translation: CASSYKATLGTDTQYF.

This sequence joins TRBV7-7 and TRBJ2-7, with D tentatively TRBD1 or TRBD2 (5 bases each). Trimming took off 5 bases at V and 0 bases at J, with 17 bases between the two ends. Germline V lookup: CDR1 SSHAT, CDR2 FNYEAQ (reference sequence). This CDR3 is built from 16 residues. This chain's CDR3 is CASSTPGALSSYEQYF. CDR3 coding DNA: TGTGCCAGCAGCACTCCCGGGGCCTTAAGCTCCTACGAGCAGTACTTC.

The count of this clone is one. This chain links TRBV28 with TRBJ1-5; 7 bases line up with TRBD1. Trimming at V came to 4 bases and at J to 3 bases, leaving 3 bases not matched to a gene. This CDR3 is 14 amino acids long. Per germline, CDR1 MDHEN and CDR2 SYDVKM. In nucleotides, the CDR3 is TGTGCCAGCAGTTGGGGACAGATCAATCAGCCCCAGCATTTT. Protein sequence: CASSWGQINQPQHF.

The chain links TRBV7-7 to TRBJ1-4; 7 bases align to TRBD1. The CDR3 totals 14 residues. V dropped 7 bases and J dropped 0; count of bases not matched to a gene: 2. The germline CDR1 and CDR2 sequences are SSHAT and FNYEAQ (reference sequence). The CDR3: CASTTGATNEKLFF. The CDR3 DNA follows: TGTGCCAGCACCACAGGGGCAACTAATGAAAAACTGTTTTTT.

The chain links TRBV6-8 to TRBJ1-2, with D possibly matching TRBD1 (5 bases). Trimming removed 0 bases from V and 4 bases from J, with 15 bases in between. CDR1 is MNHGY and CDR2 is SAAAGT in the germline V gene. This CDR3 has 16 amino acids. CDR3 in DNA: TGTGCCAGCAGTTACTCCCAAGCAGGGACTCTCTATGGCTACACCTTC. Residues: CASSYSQAGTLYGYTF.

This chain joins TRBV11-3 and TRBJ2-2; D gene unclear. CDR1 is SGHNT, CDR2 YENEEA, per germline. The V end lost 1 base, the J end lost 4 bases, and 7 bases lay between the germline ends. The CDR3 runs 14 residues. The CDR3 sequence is CASSLGIITGELFF. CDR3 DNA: TGTGCCAGCAGCTTAGGTATCATCACCGGGGAGCTGTTTTTT.

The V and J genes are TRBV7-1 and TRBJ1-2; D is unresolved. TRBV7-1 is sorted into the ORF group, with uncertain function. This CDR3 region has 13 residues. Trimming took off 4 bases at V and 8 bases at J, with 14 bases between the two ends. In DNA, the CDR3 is TGTGCCAGCAGCTTAGGTAGTTTTGGGGGCTACACCTTC. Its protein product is CASSLGSFGGYTF.

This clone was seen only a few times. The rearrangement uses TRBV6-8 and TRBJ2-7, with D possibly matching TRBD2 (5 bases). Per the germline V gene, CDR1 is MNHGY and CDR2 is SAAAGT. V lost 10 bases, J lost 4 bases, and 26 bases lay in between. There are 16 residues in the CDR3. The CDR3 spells CAIAPSLSAGLYEQYF. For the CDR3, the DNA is TGTGCCATCGCCCCTAGCCTCTCCGCGGGCCTTTACGAGCAGTACTTC.

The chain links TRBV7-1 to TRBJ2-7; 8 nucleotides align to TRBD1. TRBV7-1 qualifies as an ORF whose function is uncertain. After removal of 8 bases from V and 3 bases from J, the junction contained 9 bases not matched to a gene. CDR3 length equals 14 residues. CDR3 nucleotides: TGTGCCAGCTCCTCCCGGACAGGGTTCTACGAGCAGTACTTC. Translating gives CASSSRTGFYEQYF.

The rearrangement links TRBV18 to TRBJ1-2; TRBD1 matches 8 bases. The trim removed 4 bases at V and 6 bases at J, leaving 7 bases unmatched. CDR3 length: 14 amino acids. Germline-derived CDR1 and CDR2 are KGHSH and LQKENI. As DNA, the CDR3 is TGTGCCAGCTCACTCAGTCCGGGACAGGATGGCTACACCTTC. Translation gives CASSLSPGQDGYTF.

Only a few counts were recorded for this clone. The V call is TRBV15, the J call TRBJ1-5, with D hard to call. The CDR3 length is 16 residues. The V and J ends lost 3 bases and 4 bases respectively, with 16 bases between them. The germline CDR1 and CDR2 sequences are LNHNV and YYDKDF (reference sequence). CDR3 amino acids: CATSSGSQRSNQPQHF. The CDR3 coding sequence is TGTGCCACCAGCAGTGGGTCACAGCGGAGTAATCAGCCCCAGCATTTT. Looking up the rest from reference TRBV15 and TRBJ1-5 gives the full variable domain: DAMVIQNPRYQVTQFGKPVTLSCSQTLNHNVMYWYQQKSSQAPKLLFHYYDKDFNNEADTPDNFQSRRPNTSFCFLDIRSPGLGDTAMYLCATSSGSQRSNQPQHFGDGTRLSIL.

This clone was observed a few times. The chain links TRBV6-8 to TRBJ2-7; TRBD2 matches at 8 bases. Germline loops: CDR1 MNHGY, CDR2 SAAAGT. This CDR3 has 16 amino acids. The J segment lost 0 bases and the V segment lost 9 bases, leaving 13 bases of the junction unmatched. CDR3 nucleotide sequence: TGTGCCAGTTACATTATCGGGAGGGCCTCCTCCTACGAGCAGTACTTC. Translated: CASYIIGRASSYEQYF.

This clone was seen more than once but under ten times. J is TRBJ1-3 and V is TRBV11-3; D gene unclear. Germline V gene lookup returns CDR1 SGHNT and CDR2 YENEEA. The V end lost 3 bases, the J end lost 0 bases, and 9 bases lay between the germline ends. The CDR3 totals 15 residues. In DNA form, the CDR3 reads TGTGCCAGCAGCTTTAGGGTTTCCTCTGGAAACACCATATATTTT. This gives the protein CASSFRVSSGNTIYF.

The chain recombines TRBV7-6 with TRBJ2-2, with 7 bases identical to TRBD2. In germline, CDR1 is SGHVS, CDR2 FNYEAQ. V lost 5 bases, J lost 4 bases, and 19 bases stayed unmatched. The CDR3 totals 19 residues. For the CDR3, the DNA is TGTGCCAGCAGCGAACCTAGCGGACGGGCTTTGGGTGGCACCGGGGAGCTGTTTTTT. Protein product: CASSEPSGRALGGTGELFF. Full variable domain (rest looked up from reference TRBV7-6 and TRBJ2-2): GAGVSQSPRYKVTKRGQDVALRCDPISGHVSLYWYRQALGQGPEFLTYFNYEAQQDKSGLPNDRFSAERPEGSISTLTIQRTEQRDSAMYRCASSEPSGRALGGTGELFFGEGSRLTVL.

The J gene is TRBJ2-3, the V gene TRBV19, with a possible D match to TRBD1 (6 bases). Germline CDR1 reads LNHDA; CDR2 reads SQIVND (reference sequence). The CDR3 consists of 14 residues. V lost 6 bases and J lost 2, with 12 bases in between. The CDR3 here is CASSPGTYTDTQYF. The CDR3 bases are TGTGCCAGTAGCCCTGGGACATACACAGATACGCAGTATTTT.

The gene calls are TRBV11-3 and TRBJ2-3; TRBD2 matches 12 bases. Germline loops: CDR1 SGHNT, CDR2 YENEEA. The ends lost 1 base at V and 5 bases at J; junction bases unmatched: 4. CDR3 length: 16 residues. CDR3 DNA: TGTGCCAGCAGCTTAGGACTAGCGGGGGAGGAAGATACGCAGTATTTT. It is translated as CASSLGLAGEEDTQYF.

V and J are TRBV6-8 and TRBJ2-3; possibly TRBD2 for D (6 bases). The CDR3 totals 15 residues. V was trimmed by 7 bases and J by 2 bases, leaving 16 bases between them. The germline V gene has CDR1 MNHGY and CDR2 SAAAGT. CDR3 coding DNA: TGTGCCAGCACCCACCGTGGGAGGAACACAGATACGCAGTATTTT. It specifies CASTHRGRNTDTQYF.